The 16 T cell receptor beta chains below all came from one sample that was sequenced in a study of T cell repertoires in cytomegalovirus infection. TCRdb reprocessed the reads via MiXCR and lists one record per CDR3 protein. This sample yields 800,000 to 950,000 distinct CDR3 sequences, of which around a third are seen a single time; around 12% belongs to the top ten. The antigens these receptors bind are not known. Sequences were derived from cultured CD8+ T cells from PBMCs, sampled from culture after CMV antigen stimulation. All receptors come from a human donor in good health (CMV status not recorded). Some clones in this sample may be carry-over from other donors' samples.

This clonotype was picked up a small number of times. The chain couples TRBV9 to TRBJ2-2; no reliable D call. CDR3 size: 16 residues. Per germline, CDR1 SGDLS and CDR2 YYNGEE. Trimming removed 0 bases from V and 0 bases from J, with 9 bases in between. Written as DNA, the CDR3 is TGTGCCAGCAGCGTAGTCGGCGGCGCGAACACCGGGGAGCTGTTTTTT. Translating it yields CASSVVGGANTGELFF.

J is TRBJ1-3 and V is TRBV5-1; D ambiguous. The germline V gene encodes CDR1 SGHRS and CDR2 YFSETQ. The CDR3 contains 17 residues. The V end lost 0 bases, the J end lost 2 bases, and 15 bases lay between the germline ends. The CDR3 region is CASSLVRAVSPGNTIYF. The CDR3 bases are TGCGCCAGCAGCTTGGTCCGGGCGGTTTCCCCTGGAAACACCATATATTTT.

This clonotype was observed many times. This sequence joins TRBV6-5 and TRBJ1-1; 8 positions match TRBD1. The CDR3 is 14 amino acids. CDR1 is MNHEY and CDR2 is SVGAGI in the germline V gene. Losses at the gene ends were 5 bases for V and 4 bases for J; bases not matched to a gene: 6. The CDR3 DNA sequence: TGTGCCAGCAGTCTGGGACAGGAGGGCACTGAAGCTTTCTTT. It is translated as CASSLGQEGTEAFF.

This clonotype was seen only a few times. The CDR3 protein is CASTLEGEPYEQYF. In DNA, the CDR3 is TGTGCCAGCACCCTCGAGGGGGAACCCTACGAGCAGTACTTC. This chain links TRBV5-4 with TRBJ2-7; maybe TRBD1 (6 bases). This CDR3 has 14 amino acids. Per the germline V gene, CDR1 is SGHNT and CDR2 is YYREEE (reference sequence). The germline V and J ends were trimmed by 6 bases and 2 bases, with 15 bases remaining between them.

The chain joins TRBV27 to TRBJ2-7, with 7 bases identical to TRBD1. CDR1 is MNHEY and CDR2 is SMNVEV in the germline V gene (reference sequence). Trimming took 4 bases from V and 3 from J; bases not matched to a gene: 6. There are 14 residues in the CDR3. The CDR3 loop is CASSWTGGFYEQYF. As DNA, the CDR3 is TGTGCCAGCAGTTGGACAGGTGGTTTCTACGAGCAGTACTTC.

The gene calls are TRBV3-1 and TRBJ2-5, with D perhaps matching TRBD1 (5 bases). Germline lookup yields CDR1 LGHDT and CDR2 YNNKEL (reference sequence). This CDR3 comprises 14 residues. Trimming took off 2 bases at V and 3 bases at J, with 10 bases between the two ends. Here the CDR3 reads CASSQRGREETQYF. The CDR3 DNA follows: TGTGCCAGCAGCCAAAGGGGCCGGGAAGAGACCCAGTACTTC.

A few counts support this clonotype. The V gene is TRBV6-6, the J gene TRBJ1-2, with 7 bases identical to TRBD1. This CDR3 has 14 amino acids. Germline loops: CDR1 MNHNY, CDR2 SVGAGI (reference sequence). V was clipped by 5 bases and J by 6 bases; unmatched bases: 9. Here the CDR3 reads CASSRDSREDGYTF. The CDR3 DNA sequence: TGTGCCAGCAGTCGGGACAGCCGGGAAGATGGCTACACCTTC.

This chain links TRBV7-6 with TRBJ2-7; TRBD1 matches at 9 bases. This CDR3 spans 14 amino acids. V was clipped by 4 bases and J by 7 bases; unmatched bases: 8. Germline CDR1 SGHVS, CDR2 FNYEAQ. The CDR3: CASSWDRDSREQYF. CDR3 DNA sequence: TGTGCCAGCAGCTGGGACAGGGACTCTCGGGAGCAGTACTTC.

The genes are TRBV27 and TRBJ2-1; D unresolved. Deletions cut 2 bases from V and 10 bases from J, with 18 bases between. The CDR3 loop spans 15 amino acids. Germline lookup yields CDR1 MNHEY and CDR2 SMNVEV (reference sequence). The DNA of the CDR3 is TGTGCCAGCAGTTTAACTCCCCGACCGACGGAGGAGCAGTTCTTC. Its translation is CASSLTPRPTEEQFF.

This clonotype appeared a few times. The chain links TRBV7-3 to TRBJ2-5; possible D gene TRBD1, 6 bases. The CDR3 totals 12 residues. The V end was cut by 5 bases, the J end by 9 bases, with 13 bases between. Per the germline V gene, CDR1 is SGHTA and CDR2 is FQGTGA. CDR3 in amino acids: CASSHPPGAQYF. CDR3 DNA: TGTGCCAGCAGCCACCCCCCAGGGGCCCAGTACTTC.

The chain carries TRBV5-6 and TRBJ1-5; 7 nucleotides agree with TRBD1. Germline trimming cut 4 bases from V and 0 bases from J; bases unmatched to any gene: 4. Germline CDR1 is SGHDT and CDR2 is YYEEEE. This CDR3 contains 15 residues. The CDR3 DNA is TGTGCCAGCAGCGGGGGACAGTTTAGCAATCAGCCCCAGCATTTT. Its protein product is CASSGGQFSNQPQHF.

This clonotype was detected once. A read error may be the cause here, since a much bigger clone is one base away. The chain links TRBV7-6 to TRBJ2-1, with 8 bases matching TRBD1. The CDR3 has 16 residues. In germline, CDR1 is SGHVS, CDR2 FNYEAQ. The CDR3 loop reads CASSPTGDTSYNKQFF. CDR3 coding DNA: TGTGCCAGCAGCCCGACAGGGGATACCTCCTACAATAAGCAGTTCTTC.

This chain connects TRBV29-1 to TRBJ2-1, with D unclear. CDR3 size: 11 residues. Trimming cost V 6 bases and J 2 bases, with 5 bases left between them. CDR1 and CDR2 from the germline V gene are SQVTM and ANQGSEA. The chain's CDR3 is CSVTAYNEQFF. DNA for the CDR3: TGCAGCGTCACCGCCTACAATGAGCAGTTCTTC.

This clonotype was counted a few times. This chain connects TRBV12-3 or TRBV12-4 to TRBJ2-1; D tentatively reads TRBD1 or TRBD2 (6 bases each). Trimming left V 0 bases short and J 10 bases short, with 16 bases between. The CDR3 is made up of 15 amino acids. The CDR3 bases are TGTGCCAGCAGTTTAGCGGGGGGCGATAAATGGGAGCAGTTCTTC. It specifies CASSLAGGDKWEQFF.

The rearrangement joins TRBV27 to TRBJ2-3, with 7 bases identical to TRBD1. V was clipped by 6 bases and J by 2 bases; unmatched bases: 8. Per germline, CDR1 MNHEY and CDR2 SMNVEV (reference sequence). This CDR3 is 15 amino acids long. CDR3 nucleotide sequence: TGTGCCAGCAGCCCAGGGGGAAGCCTCACAGATACGCAGTATTTT. It specifies CASSPGGSLTDTQYF.

V and J are TRBV11-3 and TRBJ2-5, with TRBD2 identical over 9 bases. V shed 5 bases and J 5 bases; nucleotides not matched to a gene: 12. CDR1 and CDR2 (germline): SGHNT, YENEEA. The CDR3 length is 16 residues. In DNA form, the CDR3 reads TGTGCCAGCAGCGCCCGAGGAGCGGGGGGTTTTGAGACCCAGTACTTC. Its protein product is CASSARGAGGFETQYF.